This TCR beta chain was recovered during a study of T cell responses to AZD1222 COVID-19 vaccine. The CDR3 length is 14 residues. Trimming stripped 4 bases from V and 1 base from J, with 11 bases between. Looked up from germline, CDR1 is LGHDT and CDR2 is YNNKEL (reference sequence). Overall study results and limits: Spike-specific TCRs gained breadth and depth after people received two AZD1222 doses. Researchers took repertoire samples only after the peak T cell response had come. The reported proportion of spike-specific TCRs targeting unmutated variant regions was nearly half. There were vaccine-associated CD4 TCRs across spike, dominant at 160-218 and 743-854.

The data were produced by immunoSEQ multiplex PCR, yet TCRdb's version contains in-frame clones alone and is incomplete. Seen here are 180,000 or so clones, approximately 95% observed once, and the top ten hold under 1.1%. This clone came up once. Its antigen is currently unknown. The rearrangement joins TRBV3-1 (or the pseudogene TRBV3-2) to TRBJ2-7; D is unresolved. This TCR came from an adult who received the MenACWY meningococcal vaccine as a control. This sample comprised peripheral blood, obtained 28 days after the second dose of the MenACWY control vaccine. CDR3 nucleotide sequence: TGTGCCAGCAGCCCCCGGACGGTATCCTACGAGCAGTACTTC. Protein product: CASSPRTVSYEQYF.